This T cell receptor beta chain originates from a study of blood T cells in healthy people across ages. Primers used in a second PCR of roughly 7 to 12 cycles were a sample-barcoded 5' primer and a J-beta primer mix. The authors tagged each cDNA molecule using a template-switch adaptor with 12 random nucleotides. MiXCR, run by TCRdb on the 5' RACE reads, gives a single entry per CDR3 protein. Of 1.5 million to 2 million distinct CDR3 sequences listed, roughly 27% are singletons. Caucasian, healthy and from Russia, the donors were aged between roughly 6 and 95. This clonotype originated in a woman younger than 45 in good health. The sample consisted of blood.

The CDR3 here is CASSLATQGYEQFF. DNA of the CDR3: TGCGCCAGCAGCTTGGCAACCCAGGGCTATGAGCAGTTCTTC. The genes are TRBV5-1 and TRBJ2-1; D possibly corresponds to TRBD1 (5 bases). Trimming left V 0 bases short and J 8 bases short, with 12 bases between. The germline V gene encodes CDR1 SGHRS and CDR2 YFSETQ. The CDR3 covers 14 residues.